Following are 12 T cell receptor beta chains from one sample sequenced in a study of blood T cell repertoires in COVID-19. Clones were sequenced by immunoSEQ multiplex PCR, and TCRdb holds only the in-frame ones, with some missing. The sample shows a few hundred thousand clones, 90% of them seen only once. Sequenced: PBMCs or T cells enriched from blood (not recorded which). The receptors stem from a woman younger than 30 with acute COVID-19.

V is TRBV28 and J is TRBJ1-6; perhaps TRBD1 as D (5 bases). Germline V gene sequence: CDR1 MDHEN, CDR2 SYDVKM. CDR3 length: 13 residues. The V gene lost 5 bases and the J gene lost 9 bases, with 11 bases spanning the gap. For the CDR3, the DNA is TGTGCCAGCAGTAGGGGTTCGGGTTCACCCCTCCACTTT. It translates to CASSRGSGSPLHF.

The chain couples TRBV9 to TRBJ2-1; TRBD2 is a possible D gene (6 bases). The CDR3 extends over 12 amino acids. Trimming removed 6 bases from V and 7 bases from J, with 11 bases in between. Germline CDR1 is SGDLS and CDR2 is YYNGEE. CDR3 sequence reads: CASTGVRNEQFF. The CDR3 nucleotides are TGTGCCAGCACGGGGGTGCGGAATGAGCAGTTCTTC.

This sequence joins TRBV11-2 and TRBJ2-1; 11 nucleotides line up with TRBD1. J gave up 5 bases and V 5 bases, and 5 bases lay outside the gene matches. Germline lookup yields CDR1 SGHAT and CDR2 FQNNGV. This CDR3 region has 15 residues. The CDR3 region has the DNA TGTGCCAGCAGCACCGGGACAGGGGGTCACAATGAGCAGTTCTTC. This gives the protein CASSTGTGGHNEQFF.

The V and J genes are TRBV23-1 and TRBJ2-7; no clear D. TRBV23-1 is given ORF status, its function remaining uncertain. V lost 3 bases to trimming and J lost 2 bases, with 11 bases between them. The CDR3 runs 14 residues. The CDR3 bases are TGCGCCAGCAGTCACAACTTACCTCCCTACGAGCAGTACTTC. Amino acids: CASSHNLPPYEQYF.

The CDR3 protein is CASSPRRGNTEAFF. CDR3 DNA sequence: TGTGCCAGCAGCCCTAGGCGGGGAAACACTGAAGCTTTCTTT. This rearrangement joins TRBV6-2 or TRBV6-3 to TRBJ1-1; no firm D call. CDR3 length: 14 residues. V dropped 6 bases and J dropped 2 bases, with 13 bases sitting between them. Germline V CDR1 and CDR2: MNHEY, SVGEGT.

This clone was detected only a few times. This chain joins TRBV12-5 and TRBJ1-1; tentatively, D is TRBD1 (6 bases). This CDR3 is 11 amino acids long. In germline, CDR1 is LGHNT, CDR2 FRNRAP. V was pared by 5 bases and J by 7 bases, with 8 bases between. This CDR3 is CASGRTVEAFF. The CDR3 region has the DNA TGTGCTAGTGGTCGGACAGTTGAAGCTTTCTTT.

The rearrangement links TRBV10-3 to TRBJ1-4; 9 bases are shared with TRBD1. The junction had 3 bases not matched to a gene; V was cut back by 10 bases and J by 6 bases. The CDR3 covers 12 residues. The germline V gene encodes CDR1 ENHRY and CDR2 SYGVKD. CDR3 DNA: TGTGCCACCCGGGACAGGGATGAAAAACTGTTTTTT. This encodes CATRDRDEKLFF.

This rearrangement joins TRBV19 to TRBJ1-5; TRBD1 might be the D (5 bases). Trimming shortened V by 4 bases and J by 6 bases, and 13 bases separated the two germline ends. The CDR3 is made up of 14 amino acids. The germline CDR1 and CDR2 sequences are LNHDA and SQIVND (reference sequence). CDR3 sequence (DNA): TGTGCCAGTAGTAATCCGGGGGTGGTTCAGCCCCAGCATTTT. Amino acids: CASSNPGVVQPQHF. The full variable domain, its missing parts supplied by reference TRBV19 and TRBJ1-5, is DGGITQSPKYLFRKEGQNVTLSCEQNLNHDAMYWYRQDPGQGLRLIYYSQIVNDFQKGDIAEGYSVSREKKESFPLTVTSAQKNPTAFYLCASSNPGVVQPQHFGDGTRLSIL.

This sequence joins TRBV7-8 and TRBJ1-3; 8 bases are a match to TRBD1. This CDR3 has 17 amino acids. J gave up 0 bases and V 5 bases, and 9 bases lay outside the gene matches. Germline CDR1 and CDR2: SGHVS and FQNEAQ. DNA for the CDR3: TGTGCCAGCAGCGGAGGACAGGGTACCGTCTCTGGAAACACCATATATTTT. Its protein is CASSGGQGTVSGNTIYF.

Here the CDR3 DNA reads TGTGCCAGCAGTTACGGGGTAGCGGAACAAAATGAGCAGTTCTTC. This translates into CASSYGVAEQNEQFF. The rearrangement uses TRBV6-2 or TRBV6-3 and TRBJ2-1; the D gene is possibly TRBD2 (6 bases). V lost 2 bases and J 7 bases, leaving 15 bases between the germline ends. The CDR3 is 15 amino acids. Germline assignment: CDR1 MNHEY and CDR2 SVGEGT.

V usage is TRBV5-4 and J usage is TRBJ1-5, with D possibly matching TRBD1 (6 bases). The CDR3 spans 14 residues. The V gene lost 2 bases and the J gene lost 3 bases, with 9 bases spanning the gap. Germline CDR1 reads SGHNT; CDR2 reads YYREEE (reference sequence). The CDR3 spells CASSFQGHNQPQHF. CDR3 DNA: TGTGCCAGCAGCTTCCAGGGGCACAATCAGCCCCAGCATTTT. Combining the CDR3 with reference TRBV5-4 and TRBJ1-5 gives the whole variable domain ETGVTQSPTHLIKTRGQQVTLRCSSQSGHNTVSWYQQALGQGPQFIFQYYREEENGRGNFPPRFSGLQFPNYSSELNVNALELDDSALYLCASSFQGHNQPQHFGDGTRLSIL.

This chain uses TRBV7-8 with TRBJ2-1, with 10 nucleotides matching TRBD1. V trimming: 0 bases; J trimming: 10 bases; junction bases outside the gene matches: 9. The CDR3 has 16 amino acids. Germline lookup yields CDR1 SGHVS and CDR2 FQNEAQ. This CDR3 is CASSLADRGGPREQFF. Written as DNA, the CDR3 is TGTGCCAGCAGCTTAGCGGACAGGGGGGGCCCTCGGGAGCAGTTCTTC.